The rows below give T cell receptor beta chains drawn from one sample of a study of T cell repertoires in cytomegalovirus infection. Their antigen targets remain unknown. TCRdb used MiXCR to reprocess the reads, holding one entry per CDR3 protein. The data contain roughly 920,000 distinct CDR3 sequences, approximately 30% of them singletons. Sample: cultured CD8+ T cells from PBMCs, taken from culture after CMV antigen stimulation. The source of these receptors is a human donor in good health (CMV status not recorded). Some clones in this sample may be carry-over from other donors' samples. Both conserved end residues are part of each CDR3. D genes are given only for firm matches. Clone size appears in some rows only: once, few, many, or a class for an expanded clone.

>NA|once|TRBV2|TRBJ1-4
TGTGCCAGCAGTGAGGACCTACAGGGCGTGAGTGAAAAACTGTTTTTT
CASSEDLQGVSEKLFF
>NA|NA|TRBV5-5|TRBJ1-1
TGTGCCAGCAACTACAGGTCTTCGAACACTGAAGCTTTCTTT
CASNYRSSNTEAFF
>NA|NA|TRBV6-6|TRBJ2-5
TGTGCCAGCAGCACTTGGGGATACCAAGAGACCCAGTACTTC
CASSTWGYQETQYF
>TRBD1|NA|TRBV2|TRBJ1-2
TGTGCCAGCAGTTCCGGGACAGGGGGCAGGGGCTACACCTTC
CASSSGTGGRGYTF
>TRBD1|NA|TRBV29-1|TRBJ1-2
TGCAGCGTTGAAGAGGAGACAGGGGGCTACACCTTC
CSVEEETGGYTF
>TRBD1|NA|TRBV6-2/TRBV6-3|TRBJ2-5
TGTGCCAGCAGCAAGCGTCCGGGACAGCAAGAGACCCAGTACTTC
CASSKRPGQQETQYF
>TRBD1|NA|TRBV7-6|TRBJ2-2
TGTGCCAGCAACTCCCGAGGGGACAGGAACACCGGGGAGCTGTTTTTT
CASNSRGDRNTGELFF
>NA|NA|TRBV27|TRBJ1-6
TGTGCCAGCAGTTTATCGAGGCCCCTCATCCCCCTCCACTTT
CASSLSRPLIPLHF
>TRBD2|NA|TRBV7-4|TRBJ2-2
TGTGCCAGCAGCCGAGCGGGGGACCACACCGGGGAGCTGTTTTTT
CASSRAGDHTGELFF
>TRBD2|NA|TRBV7-4|TRBJ2-1
TGTGCCAGCAGCTTAGATGGGACTAGCGGCGACAATGAGCAGTTCTTC
CASSLDGTSGDNEQFF